The T cell receptor beta chain under discussion was sequenced for a study of blood T cell repertoires in COVID-19. Study background: PBMCs, B-cell-depleted T cells, or T cells were the source of the cDNA or gDNA that made up the material.

In the source study's methods: Amplification with reference gene primers provided the estimates of nucleated cell counts. TCRdb's copy holds only in-frame clones and misses some; the assay was immunoSEQ multiplex PCR. The V and J calls and the clone size are those of that table, but D and trimming were determined from the DNA. This table has 150,000 or so clones, 70% to 90% appearing once. A Seattle source enrolled patients during active infection and followed them longitudinally. This CDR3 is 16 amino acids long. The germline CDR1 and CDR2 sequences are SGHNT and YENEEA. Trimming took 1 base from V and 5 from J; bases not matched to a gene: 7.

The chain uses TRBV11-3 and TRBJ2-5; 10 nucleotides agree with TRBD1. This receptor was taken from a woman between 50 and 59 years old with COVID-19, enrolled during active disease. The sample taken for sequencing was peripheral blood. CDR3 residues: CASSLGGGQGMETQYF. The CDR3 DNA sequence: TGTGCCAGCAGCTTAGGAGGGGGACAGGGGATGGAGACCCAGTACTTC.